The 21 T cell receptor beta chains listed next were all sequenced from one sample in a study of cytomegalovirus exposure and HLA in healthy donors. PCR amplification relied on 60 Vbeta primers (plus 13 Jbeta primers). TCRdb's table, derived via immunoSEQ multiplex PCR, lists solely in-frame clones and lacks some. Among some 130,000 clones listed, more than 70% were seen once. Material: PBMCs. These receptors all stem from a human donor in good health.

This sequence joins TRBV7-9 and TRBJ1-1, with unresolved D. This CDR3 contains 14 residues. From germline, CDR1 is SEHNR and CDR2 FQNEAQ (reference sequence). The V end was cut by 5 bases, the J end by 3 bases, with 13 bases between. The CDR3 DNA sequence: TGTGCCAGCAGCCCTCTCCCAGGTGACACTGAAGCTTTCTTT. Translating it yields CASSPLPGDTEAFF.

V usage is TRBV6-4 and J usage is TRBJ2-3, with D hard to call. The V end was cut by 4 bases, the J end by 0 bases, with 5 bases between. CDR1 is MRHNA, CDR2 SNTAGT, per germline. CDR3 size: 13 residues. CDR3 in amino acids: CASSGASTDTQYF. The CDR3 region has the DNA TGTGCCAGCAGTGGAGCCAGCACAGATACGCAGTATTTT.

The chain couples TRBV6-6 to TRBJ1-1, with a tentative D call TRBD1 (6 bases). The CDR3 is 11 amino acids. V was clipped by 2 bases and J by 10 bases, with 8 bases between them. Germline lookup yields CDR1 MNHNY and CDR2 SVGAGI (reference sequence). The CDR3 spells CASSYPGVAFF. CDR3 nucleotide sequence: TGTGCCAGCAGTTACCCAGGGGTAGCTTTCTTT.

The gene calls are TRBV5-1 and TRBJ2-7; perhaps TRBD1 as D (7 bases). The CDR3 contains 17 residues. CDR1 SGHRS and CDR2 YFSETQ come from the germline V gene. Deletions cut 5 bases from V and 0 bases from J, with 21 bases between. CDR3 sequence: CASSSPLGGQSSYEQYF. For the CDR3, the DNA is TGCGCCAGCAGTTCCCCCTTGGGGGGACAGTCCTCCTACGAGCAGTACTTC.

The J gene is TRBJ2-7, the V gene TRBV7-9; no clear D. The germline V and J ends were trimmed by 4 bases and 6 bases, with 13 bases remaining between them. This CDR3 comprises 13 residues. Looked up from germline, CDR1 is SEHNR and CDR2 is FQNEAQ (reference sequence). The DNA for the CDR3 is TGTGCCAGCAGCTCAACGCAGGCAACCGAGCAGTACTTC. Translated: CASSSTQATEQYF.

This chain joins TRBV5-1 and TRBJ2-7; 14 bases line up with TRBD2. This CDR3 is 19 amino acids long. The V segment lost 0 bases and the J segment 4 bases; nucleotides outside the gene matches: 12. The germline V gene encodes CDR1 SGHRS and CDR2 YFSETQ. The DNA of the CDR3 is TGCGCCAGCAGCTTGGGACCGAGGACTAGCGGGGGGAATCCGTACGAGCAGTACTTC. Translating gives CASSLGPRTSGGNPYEQYF.

The chain is built from TRBV7-9 and TRBJ2-7; 8 bases line up with TRBD1. This CDR3 has 16 amino acids. The ends lost 5 bases at V and 0 bases at J; junction bases unmatched: 9. Germline assignment: CDR1 SEHNR and CDR2 FQNEAQ (reference sequence). This CDR3 reads CASSEGQDALSYEQYF. The CDR3, as DNA: TGTGCCAGCAGCGAGGGACAGGACGCCCTCTCCTACGAGCAGTACTTC.

This clone was counted a few times. The chain couples TRBV5-1 to TRBJ1-4; perhaps TRBD1 as D (6 bases). This CDR3 has 16 residues. The ends were cut back, 4 bases at V and 6 bases at J, with 19 bases in the middle. The germline gives CDR1 SGHRS, CDR2 YFSETQ. This CDR3 is CASSGQYAQGDEKLFF. CDR3 bases: TGCGCCAGCAGCGGCCAATACGCACAGGGAGATGAAAAACTGTTTTTT.

Notes on this clone: Mismatch with germline at one junction end may stem from a read error. This chain joins TRBV27 and TRBJ1-6, with 7 bases aligning to TRBD1. CDR1 and CDR2 (germline): MNHEY, SMNVEV (reference sequence). This CDR3 has 13 amino acids. In DNA form, the CDR3 reads TGTACCAGCAGGGACAGTTTGAATTCACCCCTCCACTTT. It codes for CTSRDSLNSPLHF.

The genes are TRBV9 and TRBJ2-7; 12 bases match TRBD2. With 3 bases clipped from V and 2 bases from J, the junction kept 6 bases outside the gene matches. Germline lookup yields CDR1 SGDLS and CDR2 YYNGEE. The CDR3 sequence is 16 residues long. For the CDR3, the DNA is TGTGCCAGCAGCGGACCGGGACTAGCGGGCCCCTACGAGCAGTACTTC. Translation: CASSGPGLAGPYEQYF.

The V and J genes are TRBV19 and TRBJ2-7, with D tentatively TRBD1 (6 bases). Germline V lookup: CDR1 LNHDA, CDR2 SQIVND (reference sequence). CDR3 length equals 14 residues. The V gene lost 1 base and the J gene lost 6 bases, with 13 bases spanning the gap. The CDR3 DNA follows: TGTGCCAGTAGTATAGCGGCAGGGGAAGGCGAGCAGTACTTC. Protein: CASSIAAGEGEQYF.

The chain uses TRBV7-3 and TRBJ1-6; 7 nucleotides match TRBD1. Germline V gene lookup returns CDR1 SGHTA and CDR2 FQGTGA. The junction had 6 bases not matched to a gene; V was cut back by 5 bases and J by 14 bases. This CDR3 contains 12 residues. CDR3 sequence reads: CASSMTGSSLHF. CDR3 bases: TGTGCCAGCAGCATGACAGGGTCATCCCTCCACTTT.

The chain is built from TRBV13 and TRBJ2-7; 8 bases are a match to TRBD1. This CDR3 comprises 14 residues. V shed 5 bases, J shed 5 bases, and the junction held 8 bases outside the gene matches. Germline-derived CDR1 and CDR2 are PRHDT and FYEKMQ (reference sequence). The CDR3 nucleotides read TGTGCCAGCAGCAAACCGGGACAGGCCCACGAGCAGTACTTC. Its translation: CASSKPGQAHEQYF.

The chain is built from TRBV7-9 and TRBJ1-5; D gene unclear. The CDR3 runs 12 residues. Germline V gene sequence: CDR1 SEHNR, CDR2 FQNEAQ (reference sequence). V shed 3 bases and J shed 5 bases, with 5 bases lying between them. The CDR3, as DNA: TGTGCCAGCAGCTTTTTCGATCAGCCCCAGCATTTT. Protein product: CASSFFDQPQHF.

This clone was seen more than once but under ten times. The chain combines TRBV6-1 with TRBJ2-3; 9 bases map to TRBD1. This CDR3 spans 15 amino acids. V was clipped by 2 bases and J by 3 bases; unmatched bases: 3. CDR1 is MNHNS and CDR2 is SASEGT in the germline V gene. The CDR3 reads CASSEWTGVTDTQYF. The DNA for the CDR3 is TGTGCCAGCAGTGAATGGACAGGGGTAACAGATACGCAGTATTTT.

The V and J genes are TRBV28 and TRBJ2-1; 14 bases fit TRBD2. The V gene's germline CDR1 is MDHEN and CDR2 SYDVKM. Trimming took 5 bases from V and 0 from J; bases not matched to a gene: 15. The CDR3 is made up of 21 amino acids. The chain's CDR3 is CASSNPGLAGAHRGSYNEQFF. CDR3 nucleotide sequence: TGTGCCAGCAGTAACCCGGGACTAGCGGGGGCCCACAGAGGCTCCTACAATGAGCAGTTCTTC.

The rearrangement joins TRBV28 to TRBJ2-3; TRBD1 aligns across 9 bases. This CDR3 has 17 amino acids. The germline V gene encodes CDR1 MDHEN and CDR2 SYDVKM. J lost 0 bases, V lost 4 bases, and 8 bases had no gene match. Here the CDR3 reads CASSWVQGAASTDTQYF. In DNA, the CDR3 is TGTGCCAGCAGTTGGGTACAGGGGGCGGCTAGCACAGATACGCAGTATTTT.

The chain joins TRBV7-7 to TRBJ2-3; 14 bases line up with TRBD2. The germline V gene encodes CDR1 SSHAT and CDR2 FNYEAQ (reference sequence). The CDR3 consists of 18 residues. The ends lost 1 base at V and 1 base at J; junction bases unmatched: 4. The CDR3 bases are TGTGCCAGCAGCTTAGGGACTAGCGGGGGGACCGGCACAGATACGCAGTATTTT. Its protein is CASSLGTSGGTGTDTQYF.

This clone was counted between two and nine times. The V gene is TRBV6-1, the J gene TRBJ2-3; possibly TRBD2 for D (5 bases). Trimming shortened V by 0 bases and J by 6 bases, and 10 bases separated the two germline ends. This CDR3 has 14 residues. Looked up from germline, CDR1 is MNHNS and CDR2 is SASEGT. CDR3 DNA: TGTGCCAGCAGTGAAGCGGGAGCATCCGATACGCAGTATTTT. Translation gives CASSEAGASDTQYF.

The chain carries TRBV4-1 and TRBJ2-1; 9 nucleotides line up with TRBD2. Germline CDR1 reads MGHRA; CDR2 reads YSYEKL. The J segment lost 6 bases and the V segment lost 2 bases, leaving 5 bases of the junction unmatched. The CDR3 runs 15 residues. For the CDR3, the DNA is TGCGCCAGCAGCCAACTGGCGGGGGGGCTCAATGAGCAGTTCTTC. It translates to CASSQLAGGLNEQFF.

The chain uses TRBV6-5 and TRBJ1-2; D unresolved. This CDR3 contains 13 residues. Germline V CDR1 and CDR2: MNHEY, SVGAGI. The V end was cut by 7 bases, the J end by 4 bases, with 13 bases between. CDR3 region: CASTNGSAYGYTF. The CDR3 region has the DNA TGTGCCAGCACCAACGGGTCAGCCTATGGCTACACCTTC.